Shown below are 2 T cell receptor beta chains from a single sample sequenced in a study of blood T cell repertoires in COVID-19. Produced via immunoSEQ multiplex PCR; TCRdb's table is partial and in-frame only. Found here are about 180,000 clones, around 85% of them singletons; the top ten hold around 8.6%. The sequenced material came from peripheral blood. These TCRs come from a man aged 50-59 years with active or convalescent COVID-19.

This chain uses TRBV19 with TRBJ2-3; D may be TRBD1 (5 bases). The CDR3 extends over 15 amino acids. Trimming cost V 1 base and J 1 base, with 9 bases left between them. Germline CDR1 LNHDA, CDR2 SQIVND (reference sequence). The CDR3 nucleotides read TGTGCCAGTAGTATAGGGCAGGGCCGCACAGATACGCAGTATTTT. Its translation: CASSIGQGRTDTQYF.

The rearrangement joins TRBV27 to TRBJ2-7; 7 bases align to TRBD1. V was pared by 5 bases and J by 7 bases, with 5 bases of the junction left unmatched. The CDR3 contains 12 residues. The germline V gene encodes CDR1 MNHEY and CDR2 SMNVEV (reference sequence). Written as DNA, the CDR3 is TGTGCCAGCAGTACTGCAGGGGGAGAGCAGTACTTC. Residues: CASSTAGGEQYF.